One and the same sample provided the 16 T cell receptor beta chains below, sequenced in a study of T cell repertoires in cytomegalovirus infection. These receptors lack a known antigen. TCRdb processed the reads anew with MiXCR; each CDR3 protein has one entry. There are under 150,000 distinct CDR3 sequences in the sample; 20% to 30% occur only once, and 30% to 40% lies in the top ten. Sample: PBMCs, sequenced either directly or after in vitro stimulation (not recorded which). These receptors originate from a human donor in good health (CMV status not recorded). Some clones in this sample may be carry-over from other donors' samples.

The table lists this clonotype with many counts. The V and J genes are TRBV12-3 or TRBV12-4 and TRBJ1-1; perhaps TRBD1 as D (5 bases). The V gene lost 0 bases and the J gene lost 0 bases, with 11 bases spanning the gap. The CDR3 length is 16 residues. CDR3 nucleotides: TGTGCCAGCAGTTTAGCGTGGGGGGTTATGAACACTGAAGCTTTCTTT. It yields the protein CASSLAWGVMNTEAFF.

The V and J genes are TRBV6-6 and TRBJ2-7, with 10 bases matching TRBD2. Germline V gene lookup returns CDR1 MNHNY and CDR2 SVGAGI (reference sequence). The CDR3 is made up of 18 amino acids. The V segment lost 7 bases and the J segment 6 bases; nucleotides outside the gene matches: 21. CDR3 protein: CASNPGLLGRLAGAEQYF. The CDR3 DNA follows: TGTGCCAGCAACCCGGGACTCCTGGGGAGGCTAGCGGGAGCCGAGCAGTACTTC.

The chain recombines TRBV5-6 with TRBJ2-7; possibly TRBD2 for D (6 bases). CDR1 and CDR2 (germline): SGHDT, YYEEEE. The CDR3 is 15 amino acids. The V gene lost 0 bases and the J gene lost 3 bases, with 13 bases spanning the gap. CDR3 nucleotides: TGTGCCAGCAGCTTGGTGCGGGATCTCCTCTACGAGCAGTACTTC. It translates to CASSLVRDLLYEQYF.

This clonotype was counted a few times. The CDR3 protein is CASSSASWETQYF. The DNA for the CDR3 is TGTGCCAGCAGCAGTGCCAGCTGGGAGACCCAGTACTTC. The gene calls are TRBV7-2 and TRBJ2-5; D gene ambiguous. The CDR3 has 13 amino acids. V gave up 5 bases and J gave up 5 bases, with 12 bases separating them. Per the germline V gene, CDR1 is SGHTA and CDR2 is FQGNSA.

This clonotype occurred many times. This chain connects TRBV7-2 to TRBJ2-1; possible D gene TRBD2, 5 bases. The CDR3 spans 13 residues. Germline-derived CDR1 and CDR2 are SGHTA and FQGNSA. Trimming took off 1 base at V and 11 bases at J, with 12 bases between the two ends. CDR3 DNA sequence: TGTGCCAGCAGCTTAGGCGGGCAGTCGCAGCAGTTCTTC. Translated, it gives CASSLGGQSQQFF. Full variable domain (rest looked up from reference TRBV7-2 and TRBJ2-1): GAGVSQSPSNKVTEKGKDVELRCDPISGHTALYWYRQSLGQGLEFLIYFQGNSAPDKSGLPSDRFSAERTGGSVSTLTIQRTQQEDSAVYLCASSLGGQSQQFFGPGTRLTVL.

This clonotype was recorded a few times. The chain has TRBV6-4 and TRBJ1-6; 10 bases agree with TRBD1. The CDR3 is made up of 15 amino acids. V was clipped by 0 bases and J by 7 bases; unmatched bases: 0. CDR1 and CDR2 (germline): MRHNA, SNTAGT. The CDR3 DNA follows: TGTGCCAGCAGTGACTCGACAGGGGGCAATTCACCCCTCCACTTT. It translates to CASSDSTGGNSPLHF.

The chain joins TRBV28 to TRBJ2-7; 12 positions agree with TRBD1. CDR3 length equals 16 residues. The J segment lost 10 bases and the V segment lost 2 bases, leaving 12 bases of the junction unmatched. Germline V gene sequence: CDR1 MDHEN, CDR2 SYDVKM. The CDR3 region has the DNA TGTGCCAGCAGTTTACCGGCTACGGGACAGGGGGCTGGACAGTACTTC. Translation gives CASSLPATGQGAGQYF.

A few counts support this clonotype. The CDR3 reads CASSYSGGVGETQYF. Here the CDR3 DNA reads TGTGCCAGCAGTTATTCGGGGGGCGTGGGAGAGACCCAGTACTTC. The gene calls are TRBV12-3 or TRBV12-4 and TRBJ2-5; D is possibly TRBD2 (7 bases). The CDR3 is 15 amino acids. Trimming removed 4 bases from V and 4 bases from J, with 16 bases in between.

The rearrangement joins TRBV6-5 to TRBJ2-5; D remains unclear. Trimming cost V 2 bases and J 0 bases, with 4 bases left between them. The CDR3 is made up of 13 amino acids. Germline CDR1 and CDR2: MNHEY and SVGAGI. The CDR3 loop is CASSYGDQETQYF. CDR3 DNA sequence: TGTGCCAGCAGTTACGGGGACCAAGAGACCCAGTACTTC.

In this sample, this clonotype turned up many times. The chain links TRBV25-1 to TRBJ1-1, with 7 bases lining up with TRBD1. This CDR3 spans 11 amino acids. Germline CDR1 reads MGHDK; CDR2 reads SYGVNS. V lost 6 bases, J lost 6 bases, and 1 base stayed unmatched. The CDR3 is CASRTGSEAFF. CDR3 nucleotide sequence: TGTGCCAGCAGGACAGGGTCTGAAGCTTTCTTT.

This clonotype was detected only a few times. V and J are TRBV4-1 and TRBJ1-2, with 8 bases aligning to TRBD1. This CDR3 region has 17 residues. The J segment lost 8 bases and the V segment lost 2 bases, leaving 16 bases of the junction unmatched. The germline CDR1 and CDR2 sequences are MGHRA and YSYEKL. The CDR3 DNA reads as TGCGCCAGCAGCCAATTACCACTTGACAGGGGAGAGGAGGGCTACACCTTC. Residues: CASSQLPLDRGEEGYTF.

The chain uses TRBV24-1 and TRBJ1-2; possibly TRBD1 for D (6 bases). Germline V gene lookup returns CDR1 KGHDR and CDR2 SFDVKD. Trimming shortened V by 3 bases and J by 1 base, and 17 bases separated the two germline ends. The CDR3 is 17 residues long. The CDR3 is CATSDDTGTGVNYGYTF. The CDR3 bases are TGTGCCACCAGTGATGATACAGGGACTGGAGTTAACTATGGCTACACCTTC.

This clonotype was counted a few times. V gene TRBV29-1 combines with J gene TRBJ1-2, with D hard to call. Between the trimmed V and J ends, which lost 0 bases and 6 bases, there was a span of 14 bases. CDR3 size: 14 residues. Germline V gene lookup returns CDR1 SQVTM and CDR2 ANQGSEA. The DNA for the CDR3 is TGCAGCGTTGAAGAGGAGGGATTTGCCCATGGCTACACCTTC. The encoded protein is CSVEEEGFAHGYTF. Combining the CDR3 with reference TRBV29-1 and TRBJ1-2 gives the whole variable domain SAVISQKPSRDICQRGTSLTIQCQVDSQVTMMFWYRQQPGQSLTLIATANQGSEATYESGFVIDKFPISRPNLTFSTLTVSNMSPEDSSIYLCSVEEEGFAHGYTFGSGTRLTVV.

This clonotype was observed many times. V gene TRBV6-6 combines with J gene TRBJ2-3; D perhaps matches TRBD1 (7 bases). The germline gives CDR1 MNHNY, CDR2 SVGAGI (reference sequence). Trimming pared 4 bases from V and 5 bases from J, leaving 16 bases between. This CDR3 comprises 15 residues. The CDR3, as DNA: TGTGCCAGCAGTTCCGGTGGAGGGGGCATAGATACGCAGTATTTT. This translates into CASSSGGGGIDTQYF.

J is TRBJ2-3 and V is TRBV29-1; D unresolved. In germline, CDR1 is SQVTM, CDR2 ANQGSEA. The V and J ends lost 8 bases and 5 bases respectively, with 11 bases between them. The length of the CDR3 is 11 residues. In nucleotides, the CDR3 is TGCAGCCCGACTTGGCTAGATACGCAGTATTTT. Residues: CSPTWLDTQYF.

The sample holds a few counts of this clonotype. This chain's CDR3 is CASSLEVAGGYEQYF. The CDR3, as DNA: TGTGCCAGCAGCTTAGAGGTCGCGGGTGGCTACGAGCAGTACTTC. This rearrangement joins TRBV7-3 to TRBJ2-7; possible D gene TRBD2, 5 bases. The CDR3 sequence is 15 residues long. CDR1 is SGHTA and CDR2 is FQGTGA in the germline V gene. The V and J ends lost 2 bases and 3 bases respectively, with 14 bases between them. Based on the CDR3 plus reference TRBV7-3 and TRBJ2-7, the full variable domain is GAGVSQTPSNKVTEKGKYVELRCDPISGHTALYWYRQSLGQGPEFLIYFQGTGAADDSGLPNDRFFAVRPEGSVSTLKIQRTERGDSAVYLCASSLEVAGGYEQYFGPGTRLTVT.